The text below deals with one TCR beta chain. There are many counts of this clonotype. Its binding antigen is unknown. Nothing much larger sits one base from this clone, and base qualities are not available. The library was produced with 5' RACE. Data came from a NextSeq 500. In the TCR library protocol, a unique molecular identifier was attached to each TCR cDNA molecule so that PCR and sequencing errors could be corrected. The paper's data handling went like this. Decombinator tools were used for TCR identification, UMI-based error correction and CDR3 extraction. TCRs above a frequency of 2 per 1,000, corresponding to the top 1% of the tumor frequency distribution, were defined as expanded. Renyi diversity was calculated using the R vegan package after each repertoire was subsampled 100 times to 5,000 TCRs. To build CDR3 similarity networks, amino acid triplet string-kernel similarity was used, and CDR3s were connected when their pairwise similarity was above 0.82. The public reads were run again by TCRdb, first through fastp at Q25 and then through MiXCR, and only productive beta chains were kept. Every CDR3 protein is listed once, alongside the most common genes and DNA of its rows. The V and J calls reflect TCRdb's pipeline rather than the authors' work. The sample records roughly 120,000 distinct CDR3 sequences, 9% to 15% of which are singletons. Of the sample, around 17% is held by the ten largest clones.

The germline V gene (reference sequence) provides CDR1 LGHDT and CDR2 YNNKEL. V lost 6 bases and J lost 5 bases; the stretch between them is 17 bases long. The CDR3 runs 14 residues from the cysteine to the phenylalanine. The read is trimmed to its CDR3 DNA, 42 bases read in frame from base 1. The data are from a study of spatial heterogeneity in lung cancer (dated by TCRdb to about 2019). The study in broad terms: Donors were 72 patients with early-stage, untreated non-small cell lung cancer from the lung TRACERx cohort. TCR alpha and beta repertoires were quantitatively compared across multiple tumor regions, matched nontumor lung and blood in non-small cell lung cancer. Follow-up PBMC samples were sequenced whenever the samples were available, and the median time to follow-up was about 22 months after resection. In the raw uncorrected reads, each unique combination of TCR and UMI appeared more than ten times on average. Nonsynonymous mutation counts, determined by whole-exome sequencing of tumor tissue, were related to features of the TCR repertoire. At surgery, both alpha and beta chains were TCR-sequenced in under 250 tumor regions, 63 to 80 matched nontumor lung samples and a few dozen PBMC samples. Beta-chain transcripts were consistently detected in greater numbers than alpha-chain transcripts, which likely reflected higher beta-chain transcript abundance. Findings and caveats that apply to the study as a whole: Ubiquitous expanded tumor TCRs were detected in blood more often at tumor resection than at routine follow-up. Additional single-cell paired TCR alpha and beta sequencing was considered necessary to confirm, at a functional level, the hypothesis that regional TCRs recognize regional mutations. Only 14 to 15 patients were included in the comparisons of baseline and follow-up blood repertoires.

The time point tag for this specimen amounts to: blood at routine non-recurrence follow-up after resection. Without any cell sorting, TCR sequencing was performed on whole RNA extracted either from tumor and nontumor lung tissue or from cryopreserved PBMC samples. Only patients for whom sufficient RNA was available from at least two tumor regions were selected for TCR sequencing. The specimen comprised PBMCs, sampled at follow-up. This clonotype originated in a male donor with early-stage non-small cell lung cancer. The chain is made from TRBV3-1 and TRBJ2-7; a tentative D call is TRBD2 (5 bases match). The DNA sequence is given as TGTGCCAGCAGTCCGACTACCACACCCCACGAGCAGTACTTC. Its protein is CASSPTTTPHEQYF.